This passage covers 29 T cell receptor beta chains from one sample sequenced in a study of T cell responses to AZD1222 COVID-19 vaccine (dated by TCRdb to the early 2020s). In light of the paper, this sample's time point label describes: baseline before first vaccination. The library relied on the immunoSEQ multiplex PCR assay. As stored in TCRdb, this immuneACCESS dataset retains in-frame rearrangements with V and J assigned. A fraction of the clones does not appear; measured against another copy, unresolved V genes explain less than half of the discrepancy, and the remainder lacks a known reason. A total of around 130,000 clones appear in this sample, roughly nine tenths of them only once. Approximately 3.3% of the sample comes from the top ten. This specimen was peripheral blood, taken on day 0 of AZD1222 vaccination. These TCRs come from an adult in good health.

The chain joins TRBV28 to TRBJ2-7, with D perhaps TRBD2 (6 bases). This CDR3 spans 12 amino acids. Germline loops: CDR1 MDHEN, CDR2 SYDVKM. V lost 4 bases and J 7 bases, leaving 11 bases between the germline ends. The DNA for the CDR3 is TGTGCCAGCAGTTCGGGAGTGCGGGAGCAGTACTTC. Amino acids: CASSSGVREQYF.

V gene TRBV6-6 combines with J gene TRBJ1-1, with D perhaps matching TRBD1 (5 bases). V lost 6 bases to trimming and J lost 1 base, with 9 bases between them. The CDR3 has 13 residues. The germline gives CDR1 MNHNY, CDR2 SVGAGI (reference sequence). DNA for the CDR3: TGTGCCAGCAGGGGCGGGACGAACACTGAAGCTTTCTTT. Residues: CASRGGTNTEAFF.

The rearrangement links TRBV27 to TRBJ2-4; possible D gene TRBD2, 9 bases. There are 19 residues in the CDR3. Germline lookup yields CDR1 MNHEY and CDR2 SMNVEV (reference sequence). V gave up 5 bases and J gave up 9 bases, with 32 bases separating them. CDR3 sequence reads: CASSPPPRQGRGGPGIQYF. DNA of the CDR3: TGTGCCAGCAGTCCCCCCCCACGACAGGGGCGGGGGGGCCCAGGCATTCAGTACTTC.

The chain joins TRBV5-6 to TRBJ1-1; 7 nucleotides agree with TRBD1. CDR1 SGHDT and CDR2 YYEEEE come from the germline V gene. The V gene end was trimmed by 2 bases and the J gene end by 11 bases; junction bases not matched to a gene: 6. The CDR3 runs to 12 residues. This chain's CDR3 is CASSLVDRAAFF. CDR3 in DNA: TGTGCCAGCAGCTTAGTTGACAGGGCGGCTTTCTTT.

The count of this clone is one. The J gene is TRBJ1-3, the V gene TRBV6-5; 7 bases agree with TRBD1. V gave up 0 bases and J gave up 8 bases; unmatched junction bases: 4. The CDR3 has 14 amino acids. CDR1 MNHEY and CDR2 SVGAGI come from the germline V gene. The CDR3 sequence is CASSYSGGMDTIYF. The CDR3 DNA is TGTGCCAGCAGTTACTCAGGGGGCATGGACACCATATATTTT.

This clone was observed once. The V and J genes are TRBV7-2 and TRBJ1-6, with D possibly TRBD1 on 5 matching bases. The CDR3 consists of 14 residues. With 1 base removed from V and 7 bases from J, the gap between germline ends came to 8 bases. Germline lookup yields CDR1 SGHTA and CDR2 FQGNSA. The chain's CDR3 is CASSLERGNSPLHF. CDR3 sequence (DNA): TGTGCCAGCAGCTTAGAACGGGGGAATTCACCCCTCCACTTT.

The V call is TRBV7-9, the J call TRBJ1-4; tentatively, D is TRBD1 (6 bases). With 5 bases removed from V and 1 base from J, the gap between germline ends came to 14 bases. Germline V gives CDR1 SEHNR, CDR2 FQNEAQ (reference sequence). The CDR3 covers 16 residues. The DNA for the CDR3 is TGTGCCAGCAGCGCCACAGCAGGGGTAACTAATGAAAAACTGTTTTTT. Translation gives CASSATAGVTNEKLFF. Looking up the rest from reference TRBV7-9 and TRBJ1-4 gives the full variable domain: DTGVSQNPRHKITKRGQNVTFRCDPISEHNRLYWYRQTLGQGPEFLTYFQNEAQLEKSRLLSDRFSAERPKGSFSTLEIQRTEQGDSAMYLCASSATAGVTNEKLFFGSGTQLSVL.

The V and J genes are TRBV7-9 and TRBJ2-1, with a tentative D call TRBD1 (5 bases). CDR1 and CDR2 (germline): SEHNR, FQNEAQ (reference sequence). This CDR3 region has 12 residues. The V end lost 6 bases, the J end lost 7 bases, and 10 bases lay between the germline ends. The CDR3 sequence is CASRTGQNEQFF. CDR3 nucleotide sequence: TGTGCCAGCAGGACCGGACAAAATGAGCAGTTCTTC. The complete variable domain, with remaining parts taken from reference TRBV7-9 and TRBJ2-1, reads DTGVSQNPRHKITKRGQNVTFRCDPISEHNRLYWYRQTLGQGPEFLTYFQNEAQLEKSRLLSDRFSAERPKGSFSTLEIQRTEQGDSAMYLCASRTGQNEQFFGPGTRLTVL.

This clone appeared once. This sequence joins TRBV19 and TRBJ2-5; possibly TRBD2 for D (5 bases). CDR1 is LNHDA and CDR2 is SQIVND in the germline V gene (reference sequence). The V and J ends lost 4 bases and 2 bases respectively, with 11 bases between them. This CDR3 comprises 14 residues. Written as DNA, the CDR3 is TGTGCCAGTAGTACGGGCCGGGAACAAGAGACCCAGTACTTC. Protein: CASSTGREQETQYF.

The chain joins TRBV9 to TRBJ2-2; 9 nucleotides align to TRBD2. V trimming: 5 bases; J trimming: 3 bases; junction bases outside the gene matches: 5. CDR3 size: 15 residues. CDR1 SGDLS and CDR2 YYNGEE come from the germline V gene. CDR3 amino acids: CASSTGTSHTGELFF. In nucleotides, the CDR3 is TGTGCCAGCAGTACCGGGACTAGCCACACCGGGGAGCTGTTTTTT. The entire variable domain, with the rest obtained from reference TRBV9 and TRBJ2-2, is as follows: DSGVTQTPKHLITATGQRVTLRCSPRSGDLSVYWYQQSLDQGLQFLIQYYNGEERAKGNILERFSAQQFPDLHSELNLSSLELGDSALYFCASSTGTSHTGELFFGEGSRLTVL.

Written as DNA, the CDR3 is TGTGCCACCAGCGGGGGACCAGGGGTTTGGGGTGGGGCCAACGTCCTGACTTTC. Its translation: CATSGGPGVWGGANVLTF. V gene TRBV24-1 combines with J gene TRBJ2-6; D tentatively reads TRBD1 or TRBD2 (6 bases each). The V end lost 7 bases, the J end lost 3 bases, and 21 bases lay between the germline ends. This CDR3 comprises 18 residues. Germline lookup yields CDR1 KGHDR and CDR2 SFDVKD.

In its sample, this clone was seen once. The CDR3 loop reads CASSLEGRSNEKLFF. The CDR3 region has the DNA TGTGCCAGCAGCTTAGAGGGACGGAGTAATGAAAAACTGTTTTTT. The V and J genes are TRBV7-9 and TRBJ1-4; TRBD1 is a possible D gene (5 bases). The CDR3 length is 15 residues. Trimming took 1 base from V and 4 from J, leaving 10 bases between them. Germline V lookup: CDR1 SEHNR, CDR2 FQNEAQ (reference sequence).

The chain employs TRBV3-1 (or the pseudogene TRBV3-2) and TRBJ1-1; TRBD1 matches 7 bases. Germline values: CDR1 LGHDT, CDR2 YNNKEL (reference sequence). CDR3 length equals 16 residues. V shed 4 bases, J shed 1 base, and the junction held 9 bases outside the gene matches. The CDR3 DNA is TGTGCCAGCAGCCTACTAAACAGGGGTCGGAACACTGAAGCTTTCTTT. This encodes CASSLLNRGRNTEAFF.

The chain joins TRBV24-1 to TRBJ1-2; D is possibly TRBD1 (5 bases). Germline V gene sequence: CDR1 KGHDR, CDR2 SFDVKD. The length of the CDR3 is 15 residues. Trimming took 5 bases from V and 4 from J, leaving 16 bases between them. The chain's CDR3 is CATSAPTDTFYGYTF. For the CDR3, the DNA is TGTGCCACCAGTGCTCCGACAGACACCTTCTATGGCTACACCTTC.

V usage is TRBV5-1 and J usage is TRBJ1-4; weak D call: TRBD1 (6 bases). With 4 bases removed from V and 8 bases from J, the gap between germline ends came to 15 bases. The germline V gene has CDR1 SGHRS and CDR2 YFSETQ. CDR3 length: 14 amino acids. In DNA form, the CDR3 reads TGCGCCAGCAGCCCTGCACAGGGAGGGGAAAAACTGTTTTTT. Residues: CASSPAQGGEKLFF. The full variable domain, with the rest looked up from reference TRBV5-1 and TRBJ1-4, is KAGVTQTPRYLIKTRGQQVTLSCSPISGHRSVSWYQQTPGQGLQFLFEYFSETQRNKGNFPGRFSGRQFSNSRSEMNVSTLELGDSALYLCASSPAQGGEKLFFGSGTQLSVL.

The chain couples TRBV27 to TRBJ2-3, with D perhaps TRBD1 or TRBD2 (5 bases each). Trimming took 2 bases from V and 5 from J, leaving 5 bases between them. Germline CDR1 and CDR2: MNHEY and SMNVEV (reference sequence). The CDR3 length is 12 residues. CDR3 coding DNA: TGTGCCAGCAGTTTAGGGGGAGATACGCAGTATTTT. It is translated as CASSLGGDTQYF.

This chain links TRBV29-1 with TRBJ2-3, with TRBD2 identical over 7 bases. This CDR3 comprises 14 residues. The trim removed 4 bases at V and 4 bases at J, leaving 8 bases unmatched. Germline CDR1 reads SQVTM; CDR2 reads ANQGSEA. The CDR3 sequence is CSVGGGRVSDTQYF. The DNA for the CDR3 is TGCAGCGTTGGGGGTGGGAGGGTCTCAGATACGCAGTATTTT.

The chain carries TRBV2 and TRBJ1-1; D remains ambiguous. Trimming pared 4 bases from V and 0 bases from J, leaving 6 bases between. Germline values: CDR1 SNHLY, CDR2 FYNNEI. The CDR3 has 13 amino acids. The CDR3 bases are TGTGCCAGCAGTGGGACCATGAACACTGAAGCTTTCTTT. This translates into CASSGTMNTEAFF.

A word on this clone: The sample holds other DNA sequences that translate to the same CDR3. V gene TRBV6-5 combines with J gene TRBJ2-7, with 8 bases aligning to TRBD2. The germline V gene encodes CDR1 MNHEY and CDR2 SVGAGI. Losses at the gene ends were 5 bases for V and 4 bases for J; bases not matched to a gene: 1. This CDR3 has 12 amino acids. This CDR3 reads CASSPGGYEQYF. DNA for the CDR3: TGTGCCAGCAGTCCGGGGGGGTACGAGCAGTACTTC.

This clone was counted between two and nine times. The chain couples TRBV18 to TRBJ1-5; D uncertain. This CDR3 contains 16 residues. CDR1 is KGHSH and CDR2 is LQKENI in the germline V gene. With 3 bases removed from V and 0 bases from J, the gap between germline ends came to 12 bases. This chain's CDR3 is CASSPLAVTSNQPQHF. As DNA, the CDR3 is TGTGCCAGCTCACCCCTCGCGGTGACTAGCAATCAGCCCCAGCATTTT.

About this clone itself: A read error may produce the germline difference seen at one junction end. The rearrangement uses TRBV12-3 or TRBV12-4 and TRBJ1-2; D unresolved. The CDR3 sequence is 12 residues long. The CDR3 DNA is TGTGCCAGCAGTTTAGGGGGTCGGCTAGTCGCCTTC. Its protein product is CASSLGGRLVAF.

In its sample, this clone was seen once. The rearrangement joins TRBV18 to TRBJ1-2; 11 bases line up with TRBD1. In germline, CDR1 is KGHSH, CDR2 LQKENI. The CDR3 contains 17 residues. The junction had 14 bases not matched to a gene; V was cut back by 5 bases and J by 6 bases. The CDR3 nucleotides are TGTGCCAGCTCAGCATTACTCACCGGGACAGGGGGAGATGGCTACACCTTC. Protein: CASSALLTGTGGDGYTF.

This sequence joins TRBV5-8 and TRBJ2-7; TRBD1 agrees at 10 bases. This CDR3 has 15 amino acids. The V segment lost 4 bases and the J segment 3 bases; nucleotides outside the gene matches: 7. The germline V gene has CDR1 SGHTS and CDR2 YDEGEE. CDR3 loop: CASSLRDRGSYEQYF. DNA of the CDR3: TGTGCCAGCAGCCTACGGGACAGGGGAAGCTACGAGCAGTACTTC.

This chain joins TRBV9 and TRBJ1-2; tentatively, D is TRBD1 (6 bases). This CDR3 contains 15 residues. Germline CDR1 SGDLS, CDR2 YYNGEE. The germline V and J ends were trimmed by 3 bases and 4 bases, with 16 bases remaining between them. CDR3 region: CASSAQGGALYGYTF. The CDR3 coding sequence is TGTGCCAGCAGCGCTCAAGGGGGAGCTCTCTATGGCTACACCTTC.

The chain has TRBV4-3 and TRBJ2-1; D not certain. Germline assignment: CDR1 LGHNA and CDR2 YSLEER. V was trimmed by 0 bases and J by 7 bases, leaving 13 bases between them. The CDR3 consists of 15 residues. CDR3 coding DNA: TGCGCCAGCAGCCAAGATCTTGGAGTGTTTAATGAGCAGTTCTTC. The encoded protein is CASSQDLGVFNEQFF.

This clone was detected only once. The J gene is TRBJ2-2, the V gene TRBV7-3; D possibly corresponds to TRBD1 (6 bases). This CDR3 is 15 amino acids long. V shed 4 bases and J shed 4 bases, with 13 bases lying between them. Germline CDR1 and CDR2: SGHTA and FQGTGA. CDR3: CASSSSGVITGELFF. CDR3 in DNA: TGTGCCAGCAGCTCCTCAGGGGTAATCACCGGGGAGCTGTTTTTT.

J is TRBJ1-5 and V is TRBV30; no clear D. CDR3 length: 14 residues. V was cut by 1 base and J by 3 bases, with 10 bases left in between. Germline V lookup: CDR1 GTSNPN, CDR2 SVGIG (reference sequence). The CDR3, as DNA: TGTGCCTGGAGTGCGGGGTCCCTCAATCAGCCCCAGCATTTT. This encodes CAWSAGSLNQPQHF. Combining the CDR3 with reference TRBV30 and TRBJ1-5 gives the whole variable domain SQTIHQWPATLVQPVGSPLSLECTVEGTSNPNLYWYRQAAGRGLQLLFYSVGIGQISSEVPQNLSASRPQDRQFILSSKKLLLSDSGFYLCAWSAGSLNQPQHFGDGTRLSIL.

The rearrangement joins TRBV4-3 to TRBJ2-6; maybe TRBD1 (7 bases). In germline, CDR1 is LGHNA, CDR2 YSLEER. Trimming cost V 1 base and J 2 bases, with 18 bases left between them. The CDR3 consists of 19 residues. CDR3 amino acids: CASSQAAGLTGAGANVLTF. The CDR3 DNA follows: TGCGCCAGCAGCCAAGCTGCGGGGCTCACAGGGGCTGGGGCCAACGTCCTGACTTTC.

The DNA for the CDR3 is TGTGCCAGCAGTTACAGGGCCCACGAGCTGCGGCCCCAGCATTTT. It specifies CASSYRAHELRPQHF. The chain is built from TRBV5-4 and TRBJ1-5, with D maybe TRBD1 (6 bases). V lost 5 bases to trimming and J lost 9 bases, with 21 bases between them. The CDR3 is 15 amino acids. Germline V gives CDR1 SGHNT, CDR2 YYREEE (reference sequence). The full variable domain, completed using reference TRBV5-4 and TRBJ1-5, is ETGVTQSPTHLIKTRGQQVTLRCSSQSGHNTVSWYQQALGQGPQFIFQYYREEENGRGNFPPRFSGLQFPNYSSELNVNALELDDSALYLCASSYRAHELRPQHFGDGTRLSIL.